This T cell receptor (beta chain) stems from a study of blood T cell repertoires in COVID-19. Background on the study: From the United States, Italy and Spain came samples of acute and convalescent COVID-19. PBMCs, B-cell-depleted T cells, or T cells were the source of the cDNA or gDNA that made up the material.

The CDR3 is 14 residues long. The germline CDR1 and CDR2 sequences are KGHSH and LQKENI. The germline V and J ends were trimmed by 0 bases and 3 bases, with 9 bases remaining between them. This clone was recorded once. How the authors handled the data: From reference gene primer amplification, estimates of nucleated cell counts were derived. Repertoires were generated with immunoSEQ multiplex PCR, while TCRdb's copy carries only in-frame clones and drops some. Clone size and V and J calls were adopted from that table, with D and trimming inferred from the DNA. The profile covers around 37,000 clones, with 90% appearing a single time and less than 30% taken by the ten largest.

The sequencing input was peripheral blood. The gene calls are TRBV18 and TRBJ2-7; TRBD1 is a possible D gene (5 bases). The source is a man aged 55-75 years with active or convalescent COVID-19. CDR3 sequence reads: CASSPPTVLYEQYF. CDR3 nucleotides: TGTGCCAGCTCACCACCGACAGTGCTCTACGAGCAGTACTTC. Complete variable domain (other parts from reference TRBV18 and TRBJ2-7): NAGVMQNPRHLVRRRGQEARLRCSPMKGHSHVYWYRQLPEEGLKFMVYLQKENIIDESGMPKERFSAEFPKEGPSILRIQQVVRGDSAAYFCASSPPTVLYEQYFGPGTRLTVT.